Each of the 11 T cell receptor beta chains below was sequenced from the same sample in a study of human T cells and chemical hapten exposure (dated by TCRdb to the early 2020s). The time point label of this sample denotes: pre-sensitization, week 0. This specimen's treatment or condition label, interpreted: therapeutic diphenylcyclopropenone sensitization with weekly scalp DPC. Libraries were constructed by RACE. Sequencer: NextSeq 500. TCRdb passed the public sequencing reads through fastp at Q25 and MiXCR, retaining productive beta sequences. Identical CDR3 proteins give one entry, which carries the most common genes and DNA. The sample table shows 350,000 to 400,000 distinct CDR3 sequences, and around 5.5% are seen once. The ten biggest clones cover 2.6% of the sample. Sequencing was performed on whole blood, taken in connection with sensitization to the hapten diphenylcyclopropenone (DPC). All receptors come from a woman between 45 and 65 years old with alopecia areata. Some clones in this sample may be carry-over from other donors' samples.

This clonotype has just a few counts. The V gene is TRBV5-1, the J gene TRBJ2-1, with 13 bases lining up with TRBD2. With 8 bases clipped from V and 9 bases from J, the junction kept 11 bases outside the gene matches. Per germline, CDR1 SGHRS and CDR2 YFSETQ. The CDR3 is 15 amino acids. For the CDR3, the DNA is TGCGCCAGTGGCTTGACTAGCGGGGGGTTCAGTGAGCAGTTCTTC. Its protein product is CASGLTSGGFSEQFF. Combining the CDR3 with reference TRBV5-1 and TRBJ2-1 gives the whole variable domain KAGVTQTPRYLIKTRGQQVTLSCSPISGHRSVSWYQQTPGQGLQFLFEYFSETQRNKGNFPGRFSGRQFSNSRSEMNVSTLELGDSALYLCASGLTSGGFSEQFFGPGTRLTVL.

This clonotype was counted only a few times. In DNA form, the CDR3 reads TGTGCCAGCAGCCAAGATTGGGCGTCTGGGACTGAAGCTTTCTTT. Translating gives CASSQDWASGTEAFF. V gene TRBV3-1 combines with J gene TRBJ1-1, with D unclear. V was trimmed by 0 bases and J by 5 bases, leaving 13 bases between them. This CDR3 comprises 15 residues. Germline CDR1 and CDR2: LGHDT and YNNKEL (reference sequence).

This clonotype has only a few counts. The chain uses TRBV11-2 and TRBJ2-1; D remains unclear. With 2 bases removed from V and 4 bases from J, the gap between germline ends came to 6 bases. The CDR3 length is 13 residues. The V gene's germline CDR1 is SGHAT and CDR2 FQNNGV. As DNA, the CDR3 is TGTGCCAGCAGCTTAAGACTGTACAATGAGCAGTTCTTC. This gives the protein CASSLRLYNEQFF.

This clonotype was seen many times. This chain joins TRBV5-1 and TRBJ1-1, with TRBD1 matching over 7 bases. Germline CDR1 reads SGHRS; CDR2 reads YFSETQ. This CDR3 contains 16 residues. J lost 4 bases, V lost 0 bases, and 9 bases had no gene match. Here the CDR3 reads CASSLDRGLVGTEAFF. The CDR3, as DNA: TGCGCCAGCAGCTTGGATAGGGGGCTGGTGGGCACTGAAGCTTTCTTT.

Many counts were recorded for this clonotype. The chain uses TRBV2 and TRBJ2-1, with D hard to call. V lost 7 bases and J 4 bases, leaving 17 bases between the germline ends. This CDR3 has 15 residues. Germline loops: CDR1 SNHLY, CDR2 FYNNEI. The CDR3 nucleotides read TGTGCCAGCAAGGGTTCTATGGGGATTTACAATGAGCAGTTCTTC. It specifies CASKGSMGIYNEQFF.

This clonotype has a handful of counts. This chain joins TRBV12-3 or TRBV12-4 and TRBJ1-3; tentatively, D is TRBD1 (6 bases). The CDR3 runs 14 residues. V lost 7 bases and J lost 4, with 14 bases in between. The CDR3 sequence is CASIEGTLGNTIYF. In DNA, the CDR3 is TGTGCCAGCATAGAGGGGACACTGGGAAACACCATATATTTT.

This clonotype was found many times. The V call is TRBV20-1, the J call TRBJ2-1; D unclear. Trimming removed 7 bases at V and 7 bases at J, with 26 bases between. There are 16 residues in the CDR3. In germline, CDR1 is DFQATT, CDR2 SNEGSKA (reference sequence). The CDR3 reads CSVRRMWVGLENEQFF. The CDR3 coding sequence is TGCAGTGTCAGGAGAATGTGGGTGGGCTTGGAAAATGAGCAGTTCTTC.

This clonotype was recorded at least ten times. CDR3 sequence reads: CAAKTGRSNTGELFF. The CDR3 nucleotides are TGTGCCGCAAAGACCGGACGGTCGAACACCGGGGAGCTGTTTTTT. The chain carries TRBV6-1 and TRBJ2-2; D is unclear. Germline V CDR1 and CDR2: MNHNS, SASEGT. There are 15 residues in the CDR3. Trimming cost V 11 bases and J 0 bases, with 16 bases left between them.

This clonotype appeared many times. This sequence joins TRBV29-1 and TRBJ1-1; TRBD1 matches at 8 bases. The CDR3 is made up of 15 amino acids. V lost 7 bases to trimming and J lost 5 bases; unmatched junction nucleotides: 15. Germline V gene lookup returns CDR1 SQVTM and CDR2 ANQGSEA. CDR3: CSAQGTSGGRTEAFF. In nucleotides, the CDR3 is TGCAGCGCCCAAGGGACGTCAGGGGGCAGAACTGAAGCTTTCTTT.

The V and J genes are TRBV12-3 or TRBV12-4 and TRBJ1-2; TRBD1 is a possible D gene (6 bases). Trimming shortened V by 1 base and J by 4 bases, and 10 bases separated the two germline ends. The CDR3 loop spans 14 amino acids. In DNA form, the CDR3 reads TGTGCCAGCAGTTTAGAACCGACAGGCTATGGCTACACCTTC. As protein: CASSLEPTGYGYTF.

The chain has TRBV10-2 and TRBJ2-5, with 7 bases lining up with TRBD2. Germline CDR1 WSHSY, CDR2 SAAADI. The V gene end was trimmed by 7 bases and the J gene end by 5 bases; junction bases not matched to a gene: 10. CDR3 length: 14 residues. In DNA, the CDR3 is TGCGCCAGCACGGACCCGGGGCGGGGGGAGACCCAGTACTTC. The encoded protein is CASTDPGRGETQYF.